The 14 T cell receptor beta chains reported below all come from one sample, sequenced in a study of beta chain features in type 1 diabetes. The isolated RNA, all of it, was reverse transcribed, so expressed TCRB transcripts were what got sequenced. Produced via immunoSEQ multiplex PCR; TCRdb's table is partial and in-frame only. Of some 410,000 clones in the sample, about an eighth are singletons; the top ten hold more than 0.045%. The sample was naive CD4+ T cells from blood. All receptors derive from a woman aged 18-29 years in good health.

This chain links TRBV7-9 with TRBJ2-5; no definite D call. Trimming removed 4 bases from V and 1 base from J, with 13 bases in between. CDR1 and CDR2 from the germline V gene are SEHNR and FQNEAQ (reference sequence). CDR3 size: 15 residues. CDR3 bases: TGTGCCAGCAGCTCCGGGTATCTAAGCCAAGAGACCCAGTACTTC. Translating gives CASSSGYLSQETQYF.

The chain employs TRBV5-1 and TRBJ2-5, with D hard to call. Per germline, CDR1 SGHRS and CDR2 YFSETQ. The CDR3 length is 13 residues. The V end lost 4 bases, the J end lost 4 bases, and 11 bases lay between the germline ends. The CDR3 region has the DNA TGCGCCAGCAGCATCACAATTGGAGAGACCCAGTACTTC. Protein sequence: CASSITIGETQYF.

The V and J genes are TRBV7-8 and TRBJ2-5; 9 nucleotides align to TRBD2. J gave up 0 bases and V 3 bases, and 5 bases lay outside the gene matches. Per germline, CDR1 SGHVS and CDR2 FQNEAQ. This CDR3 contains 16 residues. CDR3 loop: CASSFGLASNQETQYF. The DNA for the CDR3 is TGTGCCAGCAGCTTTGGACTAGCGTCAAACCAAGAGACCCAGTACTTC.

This clone was counted only a few times. V gene TRBV9 combines with J gene TRBJ2-2, with TRBD1 identical over 7 bases. This CDR3 comprises 15 residues. CDR1 and CDR2 (germline): SGDLS, YYNGEE. Losses at the gene ends were 4 bases for V and 3 bases for J; bases not matched to a gene: 6. The CDR3: CASSSRQGDTGELFF. CDR3 coding DNA: TGTGCCAGCAGCTCGCGACAGGGAGACACCGGGGAGCTGTTTTTT.

The chain joins TRBV28 to TRBJ2-5; D gene unclear. Deletions cut 2 bases from V and 4 bases from J, with 5 bases between. The CDR3 runs 12 residues. Looked up from germline, CDR1 is MDHEN and CDR2 is SYDVKM. DNA of the CDR3: TGTGCCAGCAGTTTAAGATTAGAGACCCAGTACTTC. Its protein is CASSLRLETQYF.

The chain recombines TRBV5-6 with TRBJ1-1, with 11 bases fitting TRBD1. The CDR3 loop spans 17 amino acids. From germline, CDR1 is SGHDT and CDR2 YYEEEE. Trimming took 4 bases from V and 5 from J; bases not matched to a gene: 13. CDR3 nucleotides: TGTGCCAGCAGCGCCACCGGGACAGGGGGACTGGTAACTGAAGCTTTCTTT. The encoded protein is CASSATGTGGLVTEAFF.

The gene calls are TRBV28 and TRBJ2-7; 8 bases line up with TRBD1. V was pared by 6 bases and J by 7 bases, with 8 bases of the junction left unmatched. The germline gives CDR1 MDHEN, CDR2 SYDVKM. The CDR3 contains 13 residues. The CDR3 here is CASSPGQAEEQYF. The DNA of the CDR3 is TGTGCCAGCAGCCCGGGACAGGCTGAAGAGCAGTACTTC.

The chain recombines TRBV29-1 with TRBJ2-7; TRBD2 might be the D (6 bases). The CDR3 has 15 amino acids. Trimming left V 7 bases short and J 1 base short, with 20 bases between. Germline V lookup: CDR1 SQVTM, CDR2 ANQGSEA. The CDR3 is CSAEAGPDGSYEQYF. CDR3 nucleotide sequence: TGCAGCGCCGAGGCGGGGCCCGACGGATCCTACGAGCAGTACTTC.

This clone was counted only a few times. The chain recombines TRBV7-3 with TRBJ2-5; no clear D. The germline CDR1 and CDR2 sequences are SGHTA and FQGTGA. The CDR3 has 14 residues. Trimming stripped 5 bases from V and 2 bases from J, with 12 bases between. The CDR3 protein is CASSATGLQETQYF. The CDR3 bases are TGTGCCAGCAGCGCTACGGGCCTACAAGAGACCCAGTACTTC.

This clone was recorded a few times. The rearrangement joins TRBV6-6 to TRBJ2-7; D unclear. The germline V gene has CDR1 MNHNY and CDR2 SVGAGI (reference sequence). This CDR3 is 11 amino acids long. V shed 8 bases and J shed 3 bases, with 8 bases lying between them. CDR3 in DNA: TGTGCCAGCGGTACAAACTACGAGCAGTACGTC. Protein sequence: CASGTNYEQYV.

This clone has more than one count but fewer than ten. DNA for the CDR3: TGTGCCAGCAGCTCCGGGACCCAGATTACCGGGGAGCTGTTTTTT. It encodes CASSSGTQITGELFF. The chain combines TRBV7-9 with TRBJ2-2; the D call may be TRBD1 or TRBD2 (5 bases each). The CDR3 loop spans 15 amino acids. CDR1 is SEHNR and CDR2 is FQNEAQ in the germline V gene (reference sequence). V was clipped by 4 bases and J by 5 bases, with 14 bases between them.

This clone was seen a handful of times. V and J are TRBV29-1 and TRBJ2-1, with D maybe TRBD2 (5 bases). Germline V lookup: CDR1 SQVTM, CDR2 ANQGSEA. The CDR3 consists of 16 residues. Trimming cost V 0 bases and J 0 bases, with 12 bases left between them. The DNA of the CDR3 is TGCAGCGTTGAAGATTTTCGGGATCGCTCCTACAATGAGCAGTTCTTC. Its protein is CSVEDFRDRSYNEQFF.

The table lists this clone with a few counts. This chain links TRBV29-1 with TRBJ2-4; perhaps TRBD1 as D (6 bases). The CDR3 contains 13 residues. CDR1 and CDR2 (germline): SQVTM, ANQGSEA. Trimming left V 2 bases short and J 9 bases short, with 14 bases between. CDR3 sequence: CSVETGRGGIQYF. Here the CDR3 DNA reads TGCAGCGTTGAAACAGGACGAGGGGGCATTCAGTACTTC.

This chain links TRBV25-1 with TRBJ2-5, with 7 bases identical to TRBD1. The CDR3 length is 16 residues. CDR1 and CDR2 from the germline V gene are MGHDK and SYGVNS. V was pared by 6 bases and J by 2 bases, with 12 bases of the junction left unmatched. CDR3 bases: TGTGCCAGCAGCCCTAGGGGGCGCAACGGGCAAGAGACCCAGTACTTC. Amino acid sequence: CASSPRGRNGQETQYF.